Below are 32 T cell receptor beta chains sequenced from a single sample in a study of blood T cell repertoires in COVID-19. This table comes from immunoSEQ multiplex PCR, and its TCRdb copy is limited to in-frame clones, with some not included. The profile shows some 250,000 clones, 80% to 90% of them singletons. The sample comprised peripheral blood. These receptors came from a woman older than 75 with COVID-19, enrolled during active disease.

The CDR3 nucleotides are TGTGCCAGTAGTCCGCGGGCCGAGAACACTGAAGCTTTCTTT. This codes for CASSPRAENTEAFF. The chain joins TRBV19 to TRBJ1-1; D is unclear. Trimming removed 5 bases at V and 1 base at J, with 11 bases between. Germline loops: CDR1 LNHDA, CDR2 SQIVND (reference sequence). This CDR3 contains 14 residues. Together with reference TRBV19 and TRBJ1-1, the CDR3 gives the full variable domain: DGGITQSPKYLFRKEGQNVTLSCEQNLNHDAMYWYRQDPGQGLRLIYYSQIVNDFQKGDIAEGYSVSREKKESFPLTVTSAQKNPTAFYLCASSPRAENTEAFFGQGTRLTVV.

Comment on this clone: At one of its ends the junction is not consistent with the germline gene, which may arise from a read error. V and J are TRBV7-7 and TRBJ2-1; 11 bases are a match to TRBD2. Germline loops: CDR1 SSHAT, CDR2 FNYEAQ (reference sequence). This CDR3 contains 15 residues. CDR3 protein: CASSLTSGTYNEQFF. The CDR3 DNA sequence: TGTGCTAGCAGCTTGACTAGCGGGACCTACAATGAGCAGTTCTTC.

There are a few counts of this clone. The chain carries TRBV5-1 and TRBJ2-5; TRBD1 is a possible D gene (6 bases). The V end lost 1 base, the J end lost 1 base, and 11 bases lay between the germline ends. Per germline, CDR1 SGHRS and CDR2 YFSETQ. CDR3 length equals 15 residues. The CDR3 spells CASSLSGGTQETQYF. CDR3 in DNA: TGCGCCAGCAGCTTGAGTGGGGGCACCCAAGAGACCCAGTACTTC. Complete variable domain (other parts from reference TRBV5-1 and TRBJ2-5): KAGVTQTPRYLIKTRGQQVTLSCSPISGHRSVSWYQQTPGQGLQFLFEYFSETQRNKGNFPGRFSGRQFSNSRSEMNVSTLELGDSALYLCASSLSGGTQETQYFGPGTRLLVL.

This chain uses TRBV5-1 with TRBJ2-7, with D perhaps TRBD2 (5 bases). The CDR3 is 15 residues long. Trimming left V 4 bases short and J 1 base short, with 15 bases between. Germline V gene sequence: CDR1 SGHRS, CDR2 YFSETQ. In DNA form, the CDR3 reads TGCGCCAGCAGCCCGGGATCTCCGAGGTCCTACGAGCAGTACTTC. Translating gives CASSPGSPRSYEQYF.

This chain connects TRBV6-5 to TRBJ1-1; possible D gene TRBD1, 5 bases. Germline CDR1 and CDR2: MNHEY and SVGAGI. The length of the CDR3 is 13 residues. V shed 8 bases and J shed 4 bases, with 14 bases lying between them. This CDR3 reads CASGRTPGTEAFF. CDR3 DNA sequence: TGTGCCAGCGGAAGGACACCAGGCACTGAAGCTTTCTTT.

This clone was detected only a few times. The rearrangement links TRBV2 to TRBJ2-3, with D perhaps matching TRBD2 (6 bases). The length of the CDR3 is 16 residues. Germline assignment: CDR1 SNHLY and CDR2 FYNNEI. The V and J ends lost 6 bases and 2 bases respectively, with 18 bases between them. The CDR3 region is CASSYRGGTLTDTQYF. The CDR3 DNA follows: TGTGCCAGCAGCTACCGTGGGGGGACGCTCACAGATACGCAGTATTTT.

This clone came up a few times. The chain joins TRBV30 to TRBJ1-1, with D possibly matching TRBD1 (5 bases). Per germline, CDR1 GTSNPN and CDR2 SVGIG (reference sequence). Trimming took off 1 base at V and 0 bases at J, with 6 bases between the two ends. This CDR3 region has 13 residues. CDR3 in amino acids: CAWSADMNTEAFF. For the CDR3, the DNA is TGTGCCTGGAGTGCGGACATGAACACTGAAGCTTTCTTT.

The chain is built from TRBV28 and TRBJ1-3; 11 bases fit TRBD1. Trimming cost V 3 bases and J 3 bases; bases outside gene matches: 4. In germline, CDR1 is MDHEN, CDR2 SYDVKM. The CDR3 sequence is 16 residues long. The CDR3 region is CASSFGDRGYGNTIYF. CDR3 bases: TGTGCCAGCAGTTTTGGGGACAGGGGGTATGGAAACACCATATATTTT.

A single count supports this clone. The CDR3 DNA reads as TGCGCCAGCAGCTTGAATAGGGACAGCAATAACTATGGCTACACCTTC. It encodes CASSLNRDSNNYGYTF. The chain combines TRBV5-1 with TRBJ1-2; 7 bases align to TRBD1. After removal of 1 base from V and 1 base from J, the junction contained 7 bases not matched to a gene. The germline V gene encodes CDR1 SGHRS and CDR2 YFSETQ. This CDR3 has 16 amino acids. Full variable domain (remainder filled in from reference TRBV5-1 and TRBJ1-2): KAGVTQTPRYLIKTRGQQVTLSCSPISGHRSVSWYQQTPGQGLQFLFEYFSETQRNKGNFPGRFSGRQFSNSRSEMNVSTLELGDSALYLCASSLNRDSNNYGYTFGSGTRLTVV.

The rearrangement joins TRBV5-1 to TRBJ1-4; D ambiguous. The CDR3 has 14 residues. In germline, CDR1 is SGHRS, CDR2 YFSETQ. The ends were cut back, 5 bases at V and 6 bases at J, with 14 bases in the middle. CDR3 bases: TGCGCCAGCAGTTTGATGGGGAGGGATGAAAAACTGTTTTTT. Residues: CASSLMGRDEKLFF.

V is TRBV20-1 and J is TRBJ1-1; no clear D. The V end was cut by 6 bases, the J end by 5 bases, with 10 bases between. The CDR3 consists of 11 residues. The germline V gene has CDR1 DFQATT and CDR2 SNEGSKA (reference sequence). CDR3 in amino acids: CSAPWQTEAFF. The CDR3 DNA sequence: TGCAGTGCCCCCTGGCAGACTGAAGCTTTCTTT.

This sequence joins TRBV6-5 and TRBJ1-1; TRBD1 is a possible D gene (5 bases). The V and J ends lost 1 base and 7 bases respectively, with 13 bases between them. Germline CDR1 MNHEY, CDR2 SVGAGI. The CDR3 totals 14 residues. The CDR3 sequence: CASSYLGMTDEAFF. The CDR3 bases are TGTGCCAGCAGTTACTTGGGGATGACAGATGAAGCTTTCTTT.

This chain uses TRBV6-5 with TRBJ2-3; 7 bases line up with TRBD2. V lost 6 bases, J lost 2 bases, and 8 bases stayed unmatched. From germline, CDR1 is MNHEY and CDR2 SVGAGI. The CDR3 runs 15 residues. CDR3 in DNA: TGTGCCAGCAGAGTAGAGCGGGGAAACACAGATACGCAGTATTTT. It yields the protein CASRVERGNTDTQYF.

The chain combines TRBV9 with TRBJ2-3, with TRBD1 as a possible D gene (6 bases). Deletions cut 3 bases from V and 4 bases from J, with 15 bases between. The germline gives CDR1 SGDLS, CDR2 YYNGEE. The CDR3 contains 15 residues. The CDR3 sequence is CASSGGGNAPDTQYF. CDR3 DNA: TGTGCCAGCAGCGGAGGGGGAAACGCCCCAGATACGCAGTATTTT.

V gene TRBV6-5 combines with J gene TRBJ1-3, with unresolved D. Per germline, CDR1 MNHEY and CDR2 SVGAGI. The CDR3 is made up of 15 amino acids. Deletions cut 3 bases from V and 0 bases from J, with 9 bases between. CDR3 nucleotides: TGTGCCAGCAGTTATCCCGCGGCCTCTGGAAACACCATATATTTT. Amino acids: CASSYPAASGNTIYF.

The chain uses TRBV19 and TRBJ1-5; D possibly corresponds to TRBD1 (5 bases). Germline CDR1 LNHDA, CDR2 SQIVND (reference sequence). V was pared by 7 bases and J by 0 bases, with 13 bases between. The CDR3 length is 15 residues. The CDR3: CASTRADISNQPQHF. In DNA, the CDR3 is TGTGCCAGTACCAGGGCAGATATTAGCAATCAGCCCCAGCATTTT.

This sequence joins TRBV6-6 and TRBJ1-5; 7 bases fit TRBD1. The germline V gene encodes CDR1 MNHNY and CDR2 SVGAGI (reference sequence). The CDR3 length is 14 residues. V was clipped by 4 bases and J by 5 bases; unmatched bases: 5. CDR3 residues: CASSSDRDYQPQHF. In DNA, the CDR3 is TGTGCCAGCAGTTCCGACAGGGATTATCAGCCCCAGCATTTT.

V is TRBV5-1 and J is TRBJ1-1; 8 bases agree with TRBD1. Trimming cost V 1 base and J 1 base; bases outside gene matches: 3. The CDR3 runs 15 residues. Germline CDR1 is SGHRS and CDR2 is YFSETQ. The CDR3 DNA reads TGCGCCAGCAGCTTGAACAGGGGGTGGAACACTGAAGCTTTCTTT. This sequence encodes CASSLNRGWNTEAFF.

This chain joins TRBV11-2 and TRBJ2-7; D possibly corresponds to TRBD2 (6 bases). The CDR3 consists of 14 residues. Trimming took 6 bases from V and 4 from J, leaving 16 bases between them. CDR1 SGHAT and CDR2 FQNNGV come from the germline V gene. For the CDR3, the DNA is TGTGCCAGCAGGCCCCTGCGGGATGCATACGAGCAGTACTTC. It yields the protein CASRPLRDAYEQYF.

The gene calls are TRBV29-1 and TRBJ2-5; TRBD2 matches 8 bases. The CDR3 contains 13 residues. J lost 3 bases, V lost 7 bases, and 7 bases had no gene match. From germline, CDR1 is SQVTM and CDR2 ANQGSEA. CDR3 amino acids: CSADSGIEETQYF. CDR3 nucleotides: TGCAGCGCCGATAGCGGGATCGAAGAGACCCAGTACTTC. The full variable domain, its missing parts supplied by reference TRBV29-1 and TRBJ2-5, is SAVISQKPSRDICQRGTSLTIQCQVDSQVTMMFWYRQQPGQSLTLIATANQGSEATYESGFVIDKFPISRPNLTFSTLTVSNMSPEDSSIYLCSADSGIEETQYFGPGTRLLVL.

The J gene is TRBJ1-4, the V gene TRBV15; D remains ambiguous. The CDR3 spans 14 residues. CDR1 LNHNV and CDR2 YYDKDF come from the germline V gene (reference sequence). V was shortened by 1 base and J by 4 bases, with 7 bases between the two germline ends. Here the CDR3 reads CATSRGQFNEKLFF. CDR3 DNA sequence: TGTGCCACCAGCAGAGGGCAGTTTAATGAAAAACTGTTTTTT.

The chain recombines TRBV5-1 with TRBJ1-4; 8 positions agree with TRBD1. The CDR3 contains 14 residues. CDR1 is SGHRS and CDR2 is YFSETQ in the germline V gene. The trim removed 0 bases at V and 6 bases at J, leaving 1 base unmatched. The CDR3 region is CASSLEDRDEKLFF. CDR3 nucleotide sequence: TGCGCCAGCAGCTTGGAGGACAGGGATGAAAAACTGTTTTTT.

This clone was recorded once. The chain recombines TRBV3-1 (or the pseudogene TRBV3-2) with TRBJ2-1, with 14 bases identical to TRBD2. J gave up 8 bases and V 4 bases, and 10 bases lay outside the gene matches. CDR3 length: 17 residues. The V gene's germline CDR1 is LGHDT and CDR2 YNNKEL (reference sequence). The CDR3 nucleotides read TGTGCCAGCAGCCGGCCCGGGACTAGCGGGAGTTCAGATGAGCAGTTCTTC. This sequence encodes CASSRPGTSGSSDEQFF.

V gene TRBV5-4 combines with J gene TRBJ1-1; tentative D call: TRBD1 (5 bases). CDR3 length equals 13 residues. Per germline, CDR1 SGHNT and CDR2 YYREEE (reference sequence). Trimming left V 5 bases short and J 3 bases short, with 11 bases between. The CDR3 nucleotides are TGTGCCAGCAGAAAAGACAGAGACACTGAAGCTTTCTTT. This encodes CASRKDRDTEAFF.

The J gene is TRBJ2-3, the V gene TRBV24-1; 13 bases match TRBD2. The CDR3 contains 17 residues. Unmatched junction bases numbered 6, after V lost 7 bases and J lost 0 bases. CDR1 is KGHDR, CDR2 SFDVKD, per germline. CDR3 coding DNA: TGTGCCACCAGCACTAGCGGGGGGGGCCCTAGCACAGATACGCAGTATTTT. It encodes CATSTSGGGPSTDTQYF.

The CDR3 reads CASSASRQTQYF. The CDR3 DNA follows: TGTGCCAGCAGCGCTAGCAGACAGACCCAGTACTTC. J is TRBJ2-5 and V is TRBV2, with D possibly being TRBD2 (5 bases). The V end was cut by 6 bases, the J end by 6 bases, with 11 bases between. CDR3 length: 12 amino acids. CDR1 and CDR2 (germline): SNHLY, FYNNEI. Together with reference TRBV2 and TRBJ2-5, the CDR3 gives the full variable domain: EPEVTQTPSHQVTQMGQEVILRCVPISNHLYFYWYRQILGQKVEFLVSFYNNEISEKSEIFDDQFSVERPDGSNFTLKIRSTKLEDSAMYFCASSASRQTQYFGPGTRLLVL.

The rearrangement links TRBV2 to TRBJ1-1; 8 bases are shared with TRBD1. Germline CDR1 SNHLY, CDR2 FYNNEI. V lost 4 bases to trimming and J lost 9 bases; unmatched junction nucleotides: 4. The CDR3 sequence is 12 residues long. CDR3 protein: CASSGDRSKAFF. The CDR3, as DNA: TGTGCCAGCAGTGGGGACAGGTCGAAAGCTTTCTTT.

This clone was recorded once. The chain recombines TRBV19 with TRBJ1-2; a weak D match, TRBD1 (5 bases). Germline values: CDR1 LNHDA, CDR2 SQIVND (reference sequence). This CDR3 comprises 16 residues. The V end was cut by 4 bases, the J end by 0 bases, with 15 bases between. This CDR3 reads CASSTWRQLANYGYTF. CDR3 sequence (DNA): TGTGCCAGTAGTACGTGGAGACAGTTAGCTAACTATGGCTACACCTTC.

This chain connects TRBV10-3 to TRBJ2-1; tentatively, D is TRBD2 (7 bases). This CDR3 is built from 15 residues. Per germline, CDR1 ENHRY and CDR2 SYGVKD. The V end lost 8 bases, the J end lost 0 bases, and 14 bases lay between the germline ends. The CDR3 bases are TGTGCCATCGGGGGGGGCGTAACCTCCTACAATGAGCAGTTCTTC. It encodes CAIGGGVTSYNEQFF.

The count of this clone is one. CDR3 DNA sequence: TGTGCCAGCAGCTTTCCCGGGACAAGGAACTATGGCTACACCTTC. Translating it yields CASSFPGTRNYGYTF. The chain uses TRBV12-1 and TRBJ1-2; no DNA check was done on the table's D call, TRBD1. TRBV12-1 is tagged as a pseudogene. This CDR3 is 15 amino acids long.

The rearrangement uses TRBV4-3 and TRBJ1-5; D might be TRBD1 (6 bases). CDR3 size: 16 residues. The V end lost 0 bases, the J end lost 6 bases, and 15 bases lay between the germline ends. The germline V gene encodes CDR1 LGHNA and CDR2 YSLEER. The CDR3 bases are TGCGCCAGCAGCCAAGATGTAAACAGAGGGGGTCAGCCCCAGCATTTT. This gives the protein CASSQDVNRGGQPQHF.

This sequence joins TRBV18 and TRBJ1-1, with TRBD1 identical over 9 bases. The CDR3 covers 15 residues. The junction had 12 bases not matched to a gene; V was cut back by 9 bases and J by 4 bases. Looked up from germline, CDR1 is KGHSH and CDR2 is LQKENI. The CDR3 coding sequence is TGTGCCAGTTTAACCGGACAGGGGAGGTCCACTGAAGCTTTCTTT. This sequence encodes CASLTGQGRSTEAFF.